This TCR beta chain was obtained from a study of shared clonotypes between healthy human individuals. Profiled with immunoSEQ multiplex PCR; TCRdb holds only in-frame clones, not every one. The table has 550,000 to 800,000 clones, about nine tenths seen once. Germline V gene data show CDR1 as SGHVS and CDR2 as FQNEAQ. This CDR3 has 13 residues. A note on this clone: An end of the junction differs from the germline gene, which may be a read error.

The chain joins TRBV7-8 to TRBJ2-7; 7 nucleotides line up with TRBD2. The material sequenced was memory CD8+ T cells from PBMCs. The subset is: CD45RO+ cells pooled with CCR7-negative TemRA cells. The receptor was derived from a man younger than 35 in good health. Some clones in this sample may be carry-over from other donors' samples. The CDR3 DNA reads TGTGCCAGCACCCCTTTTTGGGGGGGTGAGGAGCACTTC. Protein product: CASTPFWGGEEHF.